The 2 T cell receptor beta chains given below trace back to one sample, sequenced in a study of blood T cell repertoires in COVID-19. Sequenced by immunoSEQ multiplex PCR; TCRdb stores in-frame clones only, minus some. The table has 150,000 to 200,000 clones, around 82% seen once; the top ten hold about 10%. The material sequenced was peripheral blood. These receptors originate from a man in his sixties with active or convalescent COVID-19.

The chain has TRBV19 and TRBJ1-4, with D unclear. The CDR3 is 12 amino acids. The germline gives CDR1 LNHDA, CDR2 SQIVND (reference sequence). V was trimmed by 3 bases and J by 8 bases, leaving 7 bases between them. The CDR3 nucleotides are TGTGCCAGTAGTATTGCAACAGAAAAACTGTTTTTT. Translation: CASSIATEKLFF.

In its sample, this clone was seen a few times. The chain recombines TRBV4-1 with TRBJ1-5; 9 bases are shared with TRBD1. The germline gives CDR1 MGHRA, CDR2 YSYEKL. This CDR3 comprises 15 residues. V trimming: 1 base; J trimming: 6 bases; junction bases outside the gene matches: 4. Here the CDR3 DNA reads TGCGCCAGCAGCCAAGTTGGGACAGGGCGTCAGCCCCAGCATTTT. This gives the protein CASSQVGTGRQPQHF.